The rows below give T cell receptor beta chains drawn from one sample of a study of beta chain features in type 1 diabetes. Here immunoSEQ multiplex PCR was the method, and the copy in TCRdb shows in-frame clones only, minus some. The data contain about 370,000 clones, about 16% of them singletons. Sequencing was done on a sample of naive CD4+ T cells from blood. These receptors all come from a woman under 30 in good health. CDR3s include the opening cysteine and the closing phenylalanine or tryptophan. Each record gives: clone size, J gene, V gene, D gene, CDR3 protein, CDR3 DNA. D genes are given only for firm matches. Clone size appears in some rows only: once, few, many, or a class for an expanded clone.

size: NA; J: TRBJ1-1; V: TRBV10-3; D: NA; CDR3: CAISESHRENTEAFF; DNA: TGTGCCATCAGTGAGTCGCACAGGGAGAACACTGAAGCTTTCTTT
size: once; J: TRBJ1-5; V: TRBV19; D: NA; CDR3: CASSILALNQPQHF; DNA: TGTGCCAGTAGTATATTGGCCCTCAATCAGCCCCAGCATTTT
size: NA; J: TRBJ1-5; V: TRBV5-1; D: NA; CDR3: CASSFNTNQPQHF; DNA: TGCGCCAGCAGCTTCAATACAAATCAGCCCCAGCATTTT
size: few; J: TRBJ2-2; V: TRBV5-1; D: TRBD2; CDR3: CASSFVSSGSTGELFF; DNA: TGCGCCAGCAGCTTCGTCTCTAGCGGGAGCACCGGGGAGCTGTTTTTT
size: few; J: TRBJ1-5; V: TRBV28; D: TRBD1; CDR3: CASSGTGTGVVQPQHF; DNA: TGTGCCAGCAGTGGGACCGGGACAGGGGTTGTTCAGCCCCAGCATTTT
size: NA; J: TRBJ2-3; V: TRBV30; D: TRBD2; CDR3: CAWRTSGDTDTQYF; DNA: TGTGCCTGGAGGACTAGCGGTGACACAGATACGCAGTATTTT
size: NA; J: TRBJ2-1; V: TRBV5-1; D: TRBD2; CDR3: CASSLERLAGVGEQFF; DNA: TGCGCCAGCAGCTTGGAACGACTAGCGGGAGTTGGGGAGCAGTTCTTC
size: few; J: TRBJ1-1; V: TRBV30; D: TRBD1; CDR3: CACLRGIFRTEAFF; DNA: TGTGCCTGCCTCAGGGGGATATTTCGAACTGAAGCTTTCTTT
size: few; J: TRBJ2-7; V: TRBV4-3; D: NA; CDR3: CASSQERTHHLYEQYF; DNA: TGCGCCAGCAGCCAAGAAAGGACACATCACCTCTACGAGCAGTACTTC
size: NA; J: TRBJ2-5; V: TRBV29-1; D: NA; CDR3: CSVVGRWVQETQYF; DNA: TGCAGCGTTGTAGGGAGATGGGTCCAAGAGACCCAGTACTTC
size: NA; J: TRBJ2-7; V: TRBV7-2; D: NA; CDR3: CASSPGHHYEQYF; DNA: TGTGCCAGCAGTCCGGGACACCACTACGAGCAGTACTTC
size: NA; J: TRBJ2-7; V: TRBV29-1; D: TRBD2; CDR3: CSVRTSNEQYF; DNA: TGCAGCGTACGGACTAGCAACGAGCAGTACTTC
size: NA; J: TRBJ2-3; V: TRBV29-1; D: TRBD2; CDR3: CSFRLAGVGDTQYF; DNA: TGCAGCTTCCGACTAGCGGGAGTCGGAGATACGCAGTATTTT
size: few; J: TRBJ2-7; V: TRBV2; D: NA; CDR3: CASSKDRSYEQYF; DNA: TGTGCCAGCAGCAAGGACAGATCCTACGAGCAGTACTTC
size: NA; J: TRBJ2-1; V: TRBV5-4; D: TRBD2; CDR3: CASSLAGGRNEQFF; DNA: TGTGCCAGCAGCTTGGCTGGCGGGAGGAATGAGCAGTTCTTC